This T cell receptor beta chain was captured in a study of control samples from healthy donors and cancer patients. V was clipped by 2 bases and J by 2 bases, with 12 bases between them. Germline lookup yields CDR1 MDHEN and CDR2 SYDVKM. CDR3 length: 15 amino acids. Profiled with immunoSEQ multiplex PCR; TCRdb holds only in-frame clones, not every one. This sample has about 140,000 clones; approximately 94% occur once, and the top ten carry over 10%. Sequenced material: blood. This chain uses TRBV28 with TRBJ1-1; D unclear. This clonotype originated in a man aged 40-55 years in good health. The CDR3 DNA follows: TGTGCCAGCAGTTTACCTCGGCTCCCCAACACTGAAGCTTTCTTT. It translates to CASSLPRLPNTEAFF.